This TCR beta chain was documented in a study of breast tumors, draining lymph nodes, adjacent tissues. Points from the study as a whole: Tumor TCR diversity was below lymph nodes but above nontumor tissue. Luminal-like breast cancer showed significantly greater tumor-nontumor repertoire similarity than basal-like breast cancer did. Findings are consistent with lymph node origin and intratumoral expansion of most tumor T cells. Data only fit, rather than demonstrated, lymph node origin of most tumor T cells.

This clonotype was observed a few times. Its antigen is not known. CDR1 MDHEN and CDR2 SYDVKM come from the germline V gene. This CDR3 contains 16 residues. J gave up 2 bases and V 4 bases, and 6 bases lay outside the gene matches. The lymph nodes were axillary draining lymph nodes from breast cancer patients. TCRdb redid the calling of the multiplex PCR reads with MiXCR, one entry per CDR3 protein. The sample shows 200,000 or so distinct CDR3 sequences, approximately 33% of them seen only once. This sequence originates from a female donor with breast cancer. Some clones in this sample may be carry-over from other donors' samples. Input material: axillary lymph node tissue. The V gene is TRBV28, the J gene TRBJ2-3; 10 bases agree with TRBD2. CDR3 nucleotides: TGTGCCAGCAGTTCCCAAGCGGGAGGGGTCACAGATACGCAGTATTTT. Protein product: CASSSQAGGVTDTQYF.